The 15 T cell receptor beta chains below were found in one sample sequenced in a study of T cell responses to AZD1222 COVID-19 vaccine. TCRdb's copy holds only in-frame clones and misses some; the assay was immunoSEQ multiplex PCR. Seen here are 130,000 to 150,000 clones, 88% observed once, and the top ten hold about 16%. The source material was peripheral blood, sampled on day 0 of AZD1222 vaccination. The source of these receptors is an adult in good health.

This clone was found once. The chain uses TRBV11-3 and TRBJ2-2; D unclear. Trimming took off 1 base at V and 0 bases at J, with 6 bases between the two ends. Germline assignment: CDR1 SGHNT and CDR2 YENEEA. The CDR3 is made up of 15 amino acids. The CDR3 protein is CASSLGTANTGELFF. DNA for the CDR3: TGTGCCAGCAGCTTAGGGACGGCGAACACCGGGGAGCTGTTTTTT.

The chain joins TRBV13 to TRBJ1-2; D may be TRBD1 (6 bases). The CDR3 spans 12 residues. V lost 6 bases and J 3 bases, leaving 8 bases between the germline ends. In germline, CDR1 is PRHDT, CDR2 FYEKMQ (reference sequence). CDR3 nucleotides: TGTGCCAGCAGTACAGGGTACTATGGCTACACCTTC. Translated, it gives CASSTGYYGYTF.

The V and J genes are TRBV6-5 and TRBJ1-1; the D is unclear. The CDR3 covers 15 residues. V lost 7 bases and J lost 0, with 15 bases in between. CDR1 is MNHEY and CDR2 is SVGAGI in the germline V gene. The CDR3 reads CASTGRRTMNTEAFF. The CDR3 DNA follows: TGTGCCAGCACCGGACGGAGGACCATGAACACTGAAGCTTTCTTT.

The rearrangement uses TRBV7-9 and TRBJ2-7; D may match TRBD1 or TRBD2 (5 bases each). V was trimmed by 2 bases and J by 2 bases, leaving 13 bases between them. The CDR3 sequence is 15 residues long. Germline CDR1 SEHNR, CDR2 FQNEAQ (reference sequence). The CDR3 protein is CASSLLYWGTYEQYF. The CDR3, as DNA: TGTGCCAGCAGCTTACTATACTGGGGGACCTACGAGCAGTACTTC.

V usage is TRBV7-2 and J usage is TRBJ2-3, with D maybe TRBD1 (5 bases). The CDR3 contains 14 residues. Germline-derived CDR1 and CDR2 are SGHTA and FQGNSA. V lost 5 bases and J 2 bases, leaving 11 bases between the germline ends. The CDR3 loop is CASSKGLNTDTQYF. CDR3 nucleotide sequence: TGTGCCAGCAGCAAGGGGCTCAACACAGATACGCAGTATTTT.

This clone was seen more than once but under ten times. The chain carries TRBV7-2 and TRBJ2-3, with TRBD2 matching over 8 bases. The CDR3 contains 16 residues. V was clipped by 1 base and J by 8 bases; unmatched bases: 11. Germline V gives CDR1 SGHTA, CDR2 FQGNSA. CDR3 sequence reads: CASSLVAGGAQGTQYF. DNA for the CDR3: TGTGCCAGCAGCTTAGTGGCGGGGGGCGCACAGGGTACGCAGTATTTT.

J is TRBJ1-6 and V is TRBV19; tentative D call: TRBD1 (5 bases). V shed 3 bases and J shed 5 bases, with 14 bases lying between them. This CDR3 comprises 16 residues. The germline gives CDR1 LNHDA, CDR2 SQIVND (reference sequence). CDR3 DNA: TGTGCCAGTAGTATTCGATGGGGCGCGAATAATTCACCCCTCCACTTT. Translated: CASSIRWGANNSPLHF.

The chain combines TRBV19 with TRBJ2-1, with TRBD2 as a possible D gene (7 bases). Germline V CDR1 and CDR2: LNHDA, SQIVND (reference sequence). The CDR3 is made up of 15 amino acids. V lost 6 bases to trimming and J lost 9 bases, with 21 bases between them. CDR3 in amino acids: CASRGGAPIRLEQFF. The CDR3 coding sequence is TGTGCCAGTAGGGGGGGGGCCCCGATCCGGCTTGAGCAGTTCTTC.

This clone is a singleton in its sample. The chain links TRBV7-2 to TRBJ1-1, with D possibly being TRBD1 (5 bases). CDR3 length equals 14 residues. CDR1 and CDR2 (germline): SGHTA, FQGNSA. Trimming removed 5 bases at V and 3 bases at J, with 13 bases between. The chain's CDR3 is CASSEFGGHTEAFF. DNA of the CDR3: TGTGCCAGCAGCGAATTCGGGGGTCACACTGAAGCTTTCTTT.

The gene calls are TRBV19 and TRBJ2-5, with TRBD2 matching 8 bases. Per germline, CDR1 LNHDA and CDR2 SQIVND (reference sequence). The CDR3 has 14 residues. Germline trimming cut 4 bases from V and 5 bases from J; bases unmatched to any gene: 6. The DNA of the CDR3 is TGTGCCAGTAGTACAGGCGGGGGGTTGGAGACCCAGTACTTC. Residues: CASSTGGGLETQYF.

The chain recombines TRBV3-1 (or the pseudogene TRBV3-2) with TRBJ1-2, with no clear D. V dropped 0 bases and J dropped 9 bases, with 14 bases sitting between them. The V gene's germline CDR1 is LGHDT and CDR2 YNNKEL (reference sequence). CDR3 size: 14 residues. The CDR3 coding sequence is TGTGCCAGCAGCCAAGATTCGGGCAGCGGTAGCTACACCTTC. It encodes CASSQDSGSGSYTF.

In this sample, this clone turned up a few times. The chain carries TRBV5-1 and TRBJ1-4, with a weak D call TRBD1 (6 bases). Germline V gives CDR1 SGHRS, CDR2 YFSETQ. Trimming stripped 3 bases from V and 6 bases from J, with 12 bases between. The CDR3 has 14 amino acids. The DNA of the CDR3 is TGCGCCAGCAGCTGGGACAACTTCGATGAAAAACTGTTTTTT. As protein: CASSWDNFDEKLFF.

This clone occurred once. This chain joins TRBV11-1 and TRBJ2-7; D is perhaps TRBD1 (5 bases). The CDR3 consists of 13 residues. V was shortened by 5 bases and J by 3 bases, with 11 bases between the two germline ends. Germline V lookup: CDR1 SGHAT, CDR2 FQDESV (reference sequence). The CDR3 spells CASSRDSLYEQYF. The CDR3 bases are TGTGCCAGCAGCCGCGACAGCCTCTACGAGCAGTACTTC.

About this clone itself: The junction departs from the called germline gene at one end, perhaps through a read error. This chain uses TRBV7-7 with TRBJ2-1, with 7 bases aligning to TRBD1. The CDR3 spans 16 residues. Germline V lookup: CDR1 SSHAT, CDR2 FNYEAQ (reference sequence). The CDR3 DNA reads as TGTGCTAGCAGCTTAGAGCAGGGGGTCGCCTACAATGAGCAGTTCTTC. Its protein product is CASSLEQGVAYNEQFF. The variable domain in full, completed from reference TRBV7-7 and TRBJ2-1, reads GAGVSQSPRYKVTKRGQDVTLRCDPISSHATLYWYQQALGQGPEFLTYFNYEAQPDKSGLPSDRFSAERPEGSISTLTIQRTEQRDSAMYRCASSLEQGVAYNEQFFGPGTRLTVL.

The CDR3 bases are TGCGCCAGCAGCCAAGAACCCGGACGGTTGTTCGCTGAAGCTTTCTTT. The encoded protein is CASSQEPGRLFAEAFF. The chain links TRBV4-1 to TRBJ1-1; D uncertain. Deletions cut 0 bases from V and 6 bases from J, with 17 bases between. The length of the CDR3 is 16 residues. CDR1 MGHRA and CDR2 YSYEKL come from the germline V gene.